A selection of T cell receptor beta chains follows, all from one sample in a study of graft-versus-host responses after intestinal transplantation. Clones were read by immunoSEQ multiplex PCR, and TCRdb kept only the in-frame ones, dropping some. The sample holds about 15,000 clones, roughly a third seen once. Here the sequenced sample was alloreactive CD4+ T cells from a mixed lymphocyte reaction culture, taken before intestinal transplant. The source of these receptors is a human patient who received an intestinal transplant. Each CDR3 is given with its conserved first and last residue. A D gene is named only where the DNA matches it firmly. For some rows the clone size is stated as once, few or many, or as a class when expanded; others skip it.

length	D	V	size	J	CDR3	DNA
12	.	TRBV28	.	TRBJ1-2	CASKKPIFGYTF	TGTGCCAGCAAAAAACCCATATTTGGCTACACCTTC
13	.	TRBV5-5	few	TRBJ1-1	CASSLVFDTEAFF	TGTGCCAGCAGCTTGGTTTTTGACACTGAAGCTTTCTTT
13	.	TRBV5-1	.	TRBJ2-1	CASSLVAGVEQFF	TGCGCCAGCAGCTTGGTGGCAGGGGTTGAGCAGTTCTTC
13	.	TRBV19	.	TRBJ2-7	CASSPGTFYEQYF	TGTGCCAGTAGTCCCGGGACTTTCTACGAGCAGTACTTC
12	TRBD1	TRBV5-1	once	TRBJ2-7	CASSNAPGQEYF	TGCGCCAGCAGCAATGCACCGGGACAGGAGTACTTC
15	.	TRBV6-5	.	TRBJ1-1	CASSSLGSGRTEAFF	TGTGCCAGCAGTTCCCTAGGATCCGGGAGGACTGAAGCTTTCTTT
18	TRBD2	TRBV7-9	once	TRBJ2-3	CASSLRAGGSTSTDTQYF	TGTGCCAGCAGCTTACGAGCGGGAGGATCGACTAGCACAGATACGCAGTATTTT
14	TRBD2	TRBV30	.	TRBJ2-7	CAWSVGGTSYEQYF	TGTGCCTGGAGTGTAGGAGGGACTAGCTACGAGCAGTACTTC
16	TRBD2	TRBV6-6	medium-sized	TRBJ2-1	CASSYPRTSKYNEQFF	TGTGCCAGCAGTTACCCTCGGACTAGTAAATACAATGAGCAGTTCTTC
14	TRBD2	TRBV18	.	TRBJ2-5	CASSPLAGEETQYF	TGTGCCAGCTCACCACTAGCGGGAGAAGAGACCCAGTACTTC
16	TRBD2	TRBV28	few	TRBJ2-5	CASRTPDGRGGETQYF	TGTGCCAGCAGGACCCCTGACGGGAGGGGGGGGGAGACCCAGTACTTC
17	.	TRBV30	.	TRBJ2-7	CACLPGLAGTATYEQYF	TGTGCCTGCCTACCTGGACTGGCGGGAACCGCGACCTACGAGCAGTACTTC
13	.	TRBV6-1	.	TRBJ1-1	CASSEPGNTEAFF	TGTGCCAGCAGTGAACCAGGGAACACTGAAGCTTTCTTT
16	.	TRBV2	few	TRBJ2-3	CASSVLHGSNTDTQYF	TGTGCCAGCAGTGTCCTACATGGGTCCAACACAGATACGCAGTATTTT
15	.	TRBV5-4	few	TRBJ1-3	CASSLALQTGNTIYF	TGTGCCAGCAGCTTGGCCCTACAGACTGGAAACACCATATATTTT
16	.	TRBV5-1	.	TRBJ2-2	CASSWGAGRGGGELFF	TGCGCCAGCAGCTGGGGTGCCGGGAGAGGGGGCGGGGAGCTGTTTTTT
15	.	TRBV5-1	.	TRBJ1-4	CASSLIQDSGEKLFF	TGCGCCAGCAGCCTGATCCAGGACAGCGGTGAAAAACTGTTTTTT
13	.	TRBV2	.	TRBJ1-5	CASRDGGLWPQHF	TGTGCCAGCAGGGACGGAGGACTTTGGCCCCAGCATTTT
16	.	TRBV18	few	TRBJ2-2	CASSPQQGSSTGELFF	TGTGCCAGCTCACCACAACAGGGATCGAGCACCGGGGAGCTGTTTTTT
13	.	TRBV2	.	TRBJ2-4	CASSRQGKNIQYF	TGTGCCAGCAGTCGACAAGGCAAAAACATTCAGTACTTC
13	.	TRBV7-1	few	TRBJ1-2	CASSRTALHGYTF	TGTGCCAGCAGCAGGACAGCCTTGCACGGCTACACCTTC
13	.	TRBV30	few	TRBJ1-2	CAWSVQVFYGYTF	TGTGCCTGGAGTGTTCAGGTATTCTATGGCTACACCTTC
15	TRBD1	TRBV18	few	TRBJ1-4	CASSPLTGVGEKLFF	TGTGCCAGCTCACCACTAACAGGGGTAGGAGAAAAACTGTTTTTT
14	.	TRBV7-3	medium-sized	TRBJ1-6	CASSLGTNNSPLHF	TGTGCCAGCAGCTTAGGGACTAATAATTCACCCCTCCACTTT
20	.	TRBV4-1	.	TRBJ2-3	CASSQDWDRVPSGRTDTQYF	TGCGCCAGCAGCCAAGACTGGGACAGGGTCCCTAGCGGGAGAACAGATACGCAGTATTTT
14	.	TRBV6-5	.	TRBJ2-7	CASSYSRRVNEQYF	TGTGCCAGCAGTTACTCGCGGAGGGTGAACGAGCAGTACTTC
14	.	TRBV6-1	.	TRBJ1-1	CASSQRGGNTEAFF	TGTGCCAGCAGCCAGAGGGGCGGGAACACTGAAGCTTTCTTT
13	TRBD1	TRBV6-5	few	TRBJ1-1	CASRTGVGTEAFF	TGTGCCAGCAGGACAGGGGTGGGAACTGAAGCTTTCTTT
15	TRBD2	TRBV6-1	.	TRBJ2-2	CASRGTSPNTGELFF	TGTGCCAGCAGAGGGACTAGCCCGAACACCGGGGAGCTGTTTTTT
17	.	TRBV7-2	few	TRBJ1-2	CASSLDTGSLRRGGYTF	TGTGCCAGCAGCTTAGATACAGGTTCCCTCAGACGGGGTGGCTACACCTTC
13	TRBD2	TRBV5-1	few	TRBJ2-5	CASSFAGGETQYF	TGCGCCAGCAGCTTCGCGGGAGGGGAGACCCAGTACTTC
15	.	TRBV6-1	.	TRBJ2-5	CASSETLGSQETQYF	TGTGCCAGCAGTGAAACGTTAGGCAGCCAAGAGACCCAGTACTTC
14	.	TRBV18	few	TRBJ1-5	CASSDQAANQPQHF	TGTGCCAGCTCAGATCAGGCAGCGAATCAGCCCCAGCATTTT
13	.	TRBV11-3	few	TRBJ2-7	CASSSYRPGEEYF	TGTGCCAGCAGCTCGTATAGACCGGGGGAGGAGTACTTC
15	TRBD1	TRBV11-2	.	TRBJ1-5	CASSPRTGSNQPQHF	TGTGCCAGCAGCCCGAGGACAGGGTCCAATCAGCCCCAGCATTTT
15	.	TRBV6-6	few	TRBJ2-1	CASSITGSSYNEQFF	TGTGCCAGCAGTATAACAGGGAGCTCCTACAATGAGCAGTTCTTC
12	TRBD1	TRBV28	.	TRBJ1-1	CASSPRQGGAFF	TGTGCCAGCAGTCCTCGACAGGGTGGGGCTTTCTTT
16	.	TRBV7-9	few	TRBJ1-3	CASSFPTGTEGNTIYF	TGTGCCAGCAGCTTTCCCACAGGGACGGAAGGAAACACCATATATTTT
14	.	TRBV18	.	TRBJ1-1	CASSPPVLGTEAFF	TGTGCCAGCTCACCACCGGTTCTGGGAACTGAAGCTTTCTTT
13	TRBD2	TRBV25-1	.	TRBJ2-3	CASSSAGVDTQYF	TGTGCCAGCAGCTCAGCGGGAGTAGATACGCAGTATTTT
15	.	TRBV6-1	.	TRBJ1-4	CASDSLASTNEKLFF	TGTGCCAGTGACAGCCTCGCCAGTACTAATGAAAAACTGTTTTTT
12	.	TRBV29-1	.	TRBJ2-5	CSVEPGGETQYF	TGCAGCGTTGAACCAGGGGGGGAGACCCAGTACTTC
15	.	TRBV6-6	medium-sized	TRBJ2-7	CASSYQAGFPYEQYF	TGTGCCAGCAGTTACCAAGCGGGTTTTCCCTACGAGCAGTACTTC
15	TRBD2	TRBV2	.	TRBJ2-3	CASSDGLAPTDTQYF	TGTGCCAGCAGCGATGGACTAGCTCCCACAGATACGCAGTATTTT
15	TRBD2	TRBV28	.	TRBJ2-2	CASKPRGGPSGELFF	TGTGCCAGCAAGCCACGGGGAGGGCCTTCCGGGGAGCTGTTTTTT